Each of the 18 T cell receptor beta chains below was sequenced from the same sample in a study of Graves' ophthalmopathy and Graves' hyperthyroidism. RNA transcripts were the source from which TCR beta CDR3 regions were amplified. First-round RT-PCR with HTBI primers preceded a second-round multiplex PCR. TCRdb independently ran MiXCR on the multiplex PCR reads; one entry per CDR3 protein. The sample holds hundreds of thousands of distinct CDR3 sequences, roughly 20% seen once. The sample taken for sequencing was peripheral blood. The receptor set was obtained from a woman aged 18-30 years with stable Graves' hyperthyroidism.

This clonotype has at least ten counts. The rearrangement joins TRBV7-2 to TRBJ2-5; 9 positions match TRBD1. The germline CDR1 and CDR2 sequences are SGHTA and FQGNSA. V lost 5 bases to trimming and J lost 4 bases; unmatched junction nucleotides: 11. This CDR3 comprises 16 residues. The CDR3 sequence: CASSPRPGQGRETQYF. DNA for the CDR3: TGTGCCAGCAGCCCCCGACCGGGACAGGGAAGAGAGACCCAGTACTTC.

This chain connects TRBV10-3 to TRBJ2-7; 12 bases agree with TRBD2. With 5 bases clipped from V and 4 bases from J, the junction kept 3 bases outside the gene matches. The CDR3 totals 14 residues. Germline V CDR1 and CDR2: ENHRY, SYGVKD. CDR3 coding DNA: TGTGCCATCAGTAGGACTAGCGGGGATTACGAGCAGTACTTC. This codes for CAISRTSGDYEQYF.

The V and J genes are TRBV4-1 and TRBJ2-2; tentatively, D is TRBD2 (6 bases). This CDR3 contains 14 residues. The V end was cut by 4 bases, the J end by 4 bases, with 10 bases between. Germline lookup yields CDR1 MGHRA and CDR2 YSYEKL. The CDR3 coding sequence is TGCGCCAGCAGCCTGCGGGATCCCACCGGGGAGCTGTTTTTT. Residues: CASSLRDPTGELFF.

There are many counts of this clonotype. This rearrangement joins TRBV18 to TRBJ1-2; TRBD1 might be the D (6 bases). There are 13 residues in the CDR3. Germline CDR1 and CDR2: KGHSH and LQKENI. The V end was cut by 3 bases, the J end by 3 bases, with 8 bases between. CDR3 in DNA: TGTGCCAGCTCACCGCGGACAGACTATGGCTACACCTTC. Its translation: CASSPRTDYGYTF. Using reference TRBV18 and TRBJ1-2 for the parts outside the CDR3, the full variable domain is NAGVMQNPRHLVRRRGQEARLRCSPMKGHSHVYWYRQLPEEGLKFMVYLQKENIIDESGMPKERFSAEFPKEGPSILRIQQVVRGDSAAYFCASSPRTDYGYTFGSGTRLTVV.

The genes are TRBV7-9 and TRBJ2-5, with a possible D match to TRBD1 (6 bases). The V gene lost 4 bases and the J gene lost 5 bases, with 17 bases spanning the gap. The CDR3 runs to 15 residues. The germline V gene encodes CDR1 SEHNR and CDR2 FQNEAQ (reference sequence). The CDR3: CASSYSTGIGETQYF. CDR3 DNA sequence: TGTGCCAGCAGCTACTCGACAGGTATCGGTGAGACCCAGTACTTC.

This clonotype came up once. The rearrangement joins TRBV27 to TRBJ1-2, with a tentative D call TRBD1 (6 bases). The germline V gene has CDR1 MNHEY and CDR2 SMNVEV (reference sequence). Trimming removed 6 bases at V and 8 bases at J, with 13 bases between. CDR3 length equals 12 residues. CDR3 region: CASSSYTGGYTF. For the CDR3, the DNA is TGTGCCAGCAGCTCATATACAGGGGGCTACACCTTC.

This clonotype came up many times. The chain carries TRBV9 and TRBJ2-6; D might be TRBD1 (6 bases). The ends were cut back, 3 bases at V and 2 bases at J, with 15 bases in the middle. Looked up from germline, CDR1 is SGDLS and CDR2 is YYNGEE. The CDR3 has 17 amino acids. CDR3 sequence reads: CASSDSQGNPGANVLTF. The CDR3 coding sequence is TGTGCCAGCAGCGACAGTCAGGGGAATCCTGGGGCCAACGTCCTGACTTTC.

The CDR3 DNA is TGTGCCAGCTTAGAAGGGTCACCGAACACCGGGGAGCTGTTTTTT. It is translated as CASLEGSPNTGELFF. The chain is built from TRBV11-2 and TRBJ2-2; D not resolved. Trimming removed 8 bases from V and 0 bases from J, with 13 bases in between. CDR1 SGHAT and CDR2 FQNNGV come from the germline V gene. The CDR3 is 15 residues long. Full variable domain (remainder filled in from reference TRBV11-2 and TRBJ2-2): EAGVAQSPRYKIIEKRQSVAFWCNPISGHATLYWYQQILGQGPKLLIQFQNNGVVDDSQLPKDRFSAERLKGVDSTLKIQPAKLEDSAVYLCASLEGSPNTGELFFGEGSRLTVL.

There are many counts of this clonotype. The chain combines TRBV25-1 with TRBJ2-2, with D hard to call. V lost 7 bases and J lost 4, with 4 bases in between. CDR1 MGHDK and CDR2 SYGVNS come from the germline V gene. This CDR3 region has 11 residues. The CDR3 is CASIGTGELFF. The CDR3 DNA reads TGTGCCAGCATCGGCACCGGGGAGCTGTTTTTT.

This clonotype was counted at least ten times. The rearrangement uses TRBV20-1 and TRBJ1-5, with D hard to call. This CDR3 comprises 13 residues. V was shortened by 0 bases and J by 6 bases, with 9 bases between the two germline ends. Germline V lookup: CDR1 DFQATT, CDR2 SNEGSKA (reference sequence). CDR3: CSARDLRSQPQHF. CDR3 nucleotide sequence: TGCAGTGCTAGAGATCTGAGGAGTCAGCCCCAGCATTTT.

This clonotype was picked up many times. A read error may be the cause here, since a much bigger clone is one base away. The chain carries TRBV15 and TRBJ2-2; tentative D call: TRBD1 (6 bases). Germline V gene sequence: CDR1 LNHNV, CDR2 YYDKDF (reference sequence). CDR3 size: 15 residues. Written as DNA, the CDR3 is TGTGCCACCAGGGCGACGGACAGCAACACCGGGGAGCTGTCTTTT. This codes for CATRATDSNTGELSF.

The chain has TRBV12-3 or TRBV12-4 and TRBJ2-7, with 8 positions matching TRBD1. V shed 3 bases and J 6 bases; nucleotides not matched to a gene: 4. The CDR3 consists of 13 residues. The CDR3 DNA sequence: TGTGCCAGCAGTTTCGGACAGGGTGGCGAGCAGTACTTC. Translation gives CASSFGQGGEQYF.

This clonotype appeared many times. The CDR3 region is CASSLAGTAYNSPLHF. The CDR3, as DNA: TGTGCCAGCAGCTTAGCGGGCACAGCCTATAATTCACCCCTCCACTTT. The chain employs TRBV7-8 and TRBJ1-6, with no clear D. The germline V and J ends were trimmed by 0 bases and 2 bases, with 8 bases remaining between them. Germline V gene data show CDR1 as SGHVS and CDR2 as FQNEAQ. CDR3 length: 16 amino acids.

The rearrangement links TRBV2 to TRBJ2-7; 16 nucleotides line up with TRBD2. This CDR3 is built from 16 residues. V lost 8 bases to trimming and J lost 2 bases; unmatched junction nucleotides: 6. Germline V gives CDR1 SNHLY, CDR2 FYNNEI. The CDR3 region is CASRGGLAGGTYEQYF. DNA for the CDR3: TGTGCCAGCCGTGGGGGACTAGCGGGAGGGACCTACGAGCAGTACTTC.

This clonotype was seen ten or more times. The chain links TRBV6-2 or TRBV6-3 to TRBJ1-1; D is undetermined. Between the trimmed V and J ends, which lost 7 bases and 6 bases, there was a span of 21 bases. Germline V gives CDR1 MNHEY, CDR2 SVGEGT. CDR3 length equals 15 residues. In DNA form, the CDR3 reads TGTGCCAGCATGCGATTAATAGGTTTCGAAGCTGAAGCTTTCTTT. Its protein product is CASMRLIGFEAEAFF.

In this sample, this clonotype turned up a few times. V and J are TRBV7-8 and TRBJ1-5; D may be TRBD1 (5 bases). V shed 0 bases and J shed 1 base, with 13 bases lying between them. The germline V gene has CDR1 SGHVS and CDR2 FQNEAQ. CDR3 size: 17 residues. CDR3: CASSLAPRGKSNQPQHF. The CDR3 DNA follows: TGTGCCAGCAGCTTAGCCCCCCGGGGCAAGAGCAATCAGCCCCAGCATTTT.

This clonotype was detected ten times or more. An end of the junction does not agree with germline; a read error may underlie this. The chain carries TRBV30 and TRBJ1-1; no clear D gene. The CDR3 spans 11 residues. Germline assignment: CDR1 GTSNPN and CDR2 SVGIG (reference sequence). The CDR3: CAWRGLTKAFF. The CDR3 DNA reads as TGTGCCTGGAGAGGACTCACTAAAGCTTTCTTT. The full variable domain, with the rest looked up from reference TRBV30 and TRBJ1-1, is SQTIHQWPATLVQPVGSPLSLECTVEGTSNPNLYWYRQAAGRGLQLLFYSVGIGQISSEVPQNLSASRPQDRQFILSSKKLLLSDSGFYLCAWRGLTKAFFGQGTRLTVV.

This clonotype appeared many times. The rearrangement uses TRBV6-1 and TRBJ2-7; unclear D gene. The ends were cut back, 8 bases at V and 2 bases at J, with 4 bases in the middle. Per germline, CDR1 MNHNS and CDR2 SASEGT. The CDR3 covers 10 residues. The CDR3 region has the DNA TGTGCCAGCCCAACCTACGAGCAGTACTTC. Translated: CASPTYEQYF.